This T cell receptor beta chain was found in a study of cytomegalovirus exposure and HLA in healthy donors. Study outcomes and limitations: In a later analysis, across HLA loci, associated TCR counts were highest for DRB1, lowest for HLA-C. Most subjects had HLA-A and HLA-B alleles reportedly predicted accurately by TCR beta sequences. Usually a TCR sequence was rare, but some public TCRs were found in many donors.

About this clone itself: The antigen remains unidentified.

PCR employed 60 Vbeta and 13 Jbeta primers. Generated by immunoSEQ multiplex PCR, the TCRdb table keeps only in-frame clones and is missing some. The sample lists about 86,000 clones; approximately 79% were seen once. CDR1 is KGHSH and CDR2 is LQKENI in the germline V gene. The ends were cut back, 3 bases at V and 5 bases at J, with 4 bases in the middle. The CDR3 runs 11 residues. The TCR comes from a female donor in good health and CMV-seronegative. The chain links TRBV18 to TRBJ2-5; D remains ambiguous. The sequencing sample was made of PBMCs. CDR3 sequence: CASSPEETQYF. For the CDR3, the DNA is TGTGCCAGCTCACCGGAGGAGACCCAGTACTTC.